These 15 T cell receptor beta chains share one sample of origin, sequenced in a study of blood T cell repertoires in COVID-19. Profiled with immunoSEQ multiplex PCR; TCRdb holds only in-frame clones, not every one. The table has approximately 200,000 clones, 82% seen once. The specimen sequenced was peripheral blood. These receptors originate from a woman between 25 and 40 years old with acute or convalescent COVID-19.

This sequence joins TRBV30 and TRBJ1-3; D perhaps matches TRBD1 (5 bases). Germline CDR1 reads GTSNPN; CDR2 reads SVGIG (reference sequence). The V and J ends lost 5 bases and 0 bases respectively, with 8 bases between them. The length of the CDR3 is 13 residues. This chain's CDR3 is CAWGALSGNTIYF. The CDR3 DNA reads TGTGCCTGGGGGGCCCTCTCTGGAAACACCATATATTTT.

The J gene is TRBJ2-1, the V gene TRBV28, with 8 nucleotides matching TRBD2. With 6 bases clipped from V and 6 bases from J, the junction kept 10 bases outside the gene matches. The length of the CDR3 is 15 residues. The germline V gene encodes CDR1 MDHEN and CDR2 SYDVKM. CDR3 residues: CASRGQGLGSNEQFF. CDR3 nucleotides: TGTGCCAGCAGGGGCCAGGGACTAGGATCCAATGAGCAGTTCTTC. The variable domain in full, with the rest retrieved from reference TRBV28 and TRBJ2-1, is DVKVTQSSRYLVKRTGEKVFLECVQDMDHENMFWYRQDPGLGLRLIYFSYDVKMKEKGDIPEGYSVSREKKERFSLILESASTNQTSMYLCASRGQGLGSNEQFFGPGTRLTVL.

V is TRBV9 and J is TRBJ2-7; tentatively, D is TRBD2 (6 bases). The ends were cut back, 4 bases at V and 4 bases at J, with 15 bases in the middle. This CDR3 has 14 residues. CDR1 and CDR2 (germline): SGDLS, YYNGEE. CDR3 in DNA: TGTGCCAGCAGCACCTCGGGGGATCCTTACGAGCAGTACTTC. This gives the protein CASSTSGDPYEQYF. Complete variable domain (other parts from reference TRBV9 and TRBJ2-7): DSGVTQTPKHLITATGQRVTLRCSPRSGDLSVYWYQQSLDQGLQFLIQYYNGEERAKGNILERFSAQQFPDLHSELNLSSLELGDSALYFCASSTSGDPYEQYFGPGTRLTVT.

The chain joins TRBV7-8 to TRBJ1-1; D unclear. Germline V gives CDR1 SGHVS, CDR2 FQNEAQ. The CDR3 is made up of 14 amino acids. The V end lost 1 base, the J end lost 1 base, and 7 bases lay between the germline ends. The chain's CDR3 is CASSLVWQNTEAFF. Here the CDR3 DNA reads TGTGCCAGCAGCTTAGTTTGGCAGAACACTGAAGCTTTCTTT.

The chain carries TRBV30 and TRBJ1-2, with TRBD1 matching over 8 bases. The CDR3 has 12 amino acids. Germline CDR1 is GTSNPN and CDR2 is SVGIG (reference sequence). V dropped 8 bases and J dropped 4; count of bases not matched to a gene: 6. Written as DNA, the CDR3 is TGTGCCCAACAGGGACAGGCCTATGGCTACACCTTC. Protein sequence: CAQQGQAYGYTF.

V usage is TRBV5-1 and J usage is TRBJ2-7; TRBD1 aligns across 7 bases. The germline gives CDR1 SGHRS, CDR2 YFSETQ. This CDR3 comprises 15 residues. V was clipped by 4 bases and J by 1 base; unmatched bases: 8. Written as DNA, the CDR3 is TGCGCCAGCAGCCTAATCGGGACAGCTTCCTACGAGCAGTACTTC. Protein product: CASSLIGTASYEQYF. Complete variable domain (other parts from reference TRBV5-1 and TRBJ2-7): KAGVTQTPRYLIKTRGQQVTLSCSPISGHRSVSWYQQTPGQGLQFLFEYFSETQRNKGNFPGRFSGRQFSNSRSEMNVSTLELGDSALYLCASSLIGTASYEQYFGPGTRLTVT.

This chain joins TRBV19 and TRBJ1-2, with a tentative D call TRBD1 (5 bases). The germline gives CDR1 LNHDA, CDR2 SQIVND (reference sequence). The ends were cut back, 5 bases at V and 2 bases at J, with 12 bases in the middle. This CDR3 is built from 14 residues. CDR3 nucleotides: TGTGCCAGTAGTGCTCTCCGGGGGAACTATGGCTACACCTTC. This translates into CASSALRGNYGYTF.

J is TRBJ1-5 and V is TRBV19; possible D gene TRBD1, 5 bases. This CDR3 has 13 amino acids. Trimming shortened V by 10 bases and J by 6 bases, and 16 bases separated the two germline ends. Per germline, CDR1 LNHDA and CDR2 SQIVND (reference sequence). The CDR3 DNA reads TGTGCCACCTCAGTACAGGTGGGTCAGCCCCAGCATTTT. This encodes CATSVQVGQPQHF.

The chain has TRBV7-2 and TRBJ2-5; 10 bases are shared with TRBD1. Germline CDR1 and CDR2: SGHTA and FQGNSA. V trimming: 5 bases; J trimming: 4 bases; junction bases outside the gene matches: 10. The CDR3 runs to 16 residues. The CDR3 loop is CASSHDRGRWVETQYF. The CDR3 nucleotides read TGTGCCAGCAGCCACGACAGGGGGCGATGGGTAGAGACCCAGTACTTC. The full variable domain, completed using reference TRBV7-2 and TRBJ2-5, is GAGVSQSPSNKVTEKGKDVELRCDPISGHTALYWYRQSLGQGLEFLIYFQGNSAPDKSGLPSDRFSAERTGGSVSTLTIQRTQQEDSAVYLCASSHDRGRWVETQYFGPGTRLLVL.

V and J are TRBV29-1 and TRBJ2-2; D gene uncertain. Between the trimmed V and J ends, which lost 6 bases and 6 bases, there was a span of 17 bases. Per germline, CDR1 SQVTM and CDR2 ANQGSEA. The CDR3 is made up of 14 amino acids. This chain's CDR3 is CSVRPWSGSGELFF. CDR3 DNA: TGCAGCGTAAGGCCGTGGTCCGGGTCCGGGGAGCTGTTTTTT.

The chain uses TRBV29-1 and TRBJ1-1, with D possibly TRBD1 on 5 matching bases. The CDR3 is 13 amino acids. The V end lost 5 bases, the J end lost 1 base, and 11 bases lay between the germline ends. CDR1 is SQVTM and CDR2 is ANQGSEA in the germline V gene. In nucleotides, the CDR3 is TGCAGCGTTATGGTCAGGGCGAACACTGAAGCTTTCTTT. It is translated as CSVMVRANTEAFF.

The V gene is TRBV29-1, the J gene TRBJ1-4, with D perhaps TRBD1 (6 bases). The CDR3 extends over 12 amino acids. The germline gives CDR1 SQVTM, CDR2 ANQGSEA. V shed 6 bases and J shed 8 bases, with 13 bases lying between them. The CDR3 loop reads CSVGTSREKLFF. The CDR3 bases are TGCAGCGTGGGGACATCCCGGGAAAAACTGTTTTTT.

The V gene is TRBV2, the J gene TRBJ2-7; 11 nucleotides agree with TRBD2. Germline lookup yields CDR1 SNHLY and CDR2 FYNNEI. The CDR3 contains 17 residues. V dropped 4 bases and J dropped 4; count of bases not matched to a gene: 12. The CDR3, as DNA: TGTGCCAGCAGTGCCTTGACTAGCGGGGTCCTACAATACGAGCAGTACTTC. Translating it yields CASSALTSGVLQYEQYF.

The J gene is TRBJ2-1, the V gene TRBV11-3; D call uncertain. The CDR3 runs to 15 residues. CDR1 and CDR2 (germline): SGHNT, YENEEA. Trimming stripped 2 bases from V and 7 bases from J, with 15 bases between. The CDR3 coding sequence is TGTGCCAGCAGCTTATGGGCAGGCCCTTTAAATGAGCAGTTCTTC. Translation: CASSLWAGPLNEQFF. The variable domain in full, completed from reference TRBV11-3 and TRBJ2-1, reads EAGVVQSPRYKIIEKKQPVAFWCNPISGHNTLYWYLQNLGQGPELLIRYENEEAVDDSQLPKDRFSAERLKGVDSTLKIQPAELGDSAVYLCASSLWAGPLNEQFFGPGTRLTVL.

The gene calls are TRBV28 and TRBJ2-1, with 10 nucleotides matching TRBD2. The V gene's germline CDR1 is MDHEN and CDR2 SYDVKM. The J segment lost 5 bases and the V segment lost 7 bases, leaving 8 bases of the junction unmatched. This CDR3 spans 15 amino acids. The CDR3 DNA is TGTGCCAGCAAAAAAAGCGGGGGGGCCAACAATGAGCAGTTCTTC. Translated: CASKKSGGANNEQFF.